These 9 T cell receptor beta chains came from one sample sequenced in a study of shared clonotypes between healthy human individuals. Clones were sequenced by immunoSEQ multiplex PCR, and TCRdb holds only the in-frame ones, with some missing. Among 640,000 or so clones listed, less than 80% were seen once. Sequencing was performed on memory CD4+ T cells sorted from blood. Subset in this sample: CD45RA-negative fraction. The receptors stem from a woman aged 25 to 39 in good health.

This clone was recorded only once. J is TRBJ2-3 and V is TRBV5-1; D gene ambiguous. Trimming took 0 bases from V and 2 from J, leaving 4 bases between them. The CDR3 consists of 13 residues. Germline CDR1 reads SGHRS; CDR2 reads YFSETQ. The CDR3 sequence: CASSLANTDTQYF. CDR3 coding DNA: TGCGCCAGCAGCTTGGCCAACACAGATACGCAGTATTTT.

Written as DNA, the CDR3 is TGTGCCAGTAGTTCGCAGGGGCCGTCAACTAATGAAAAACTGTTTTTT. The encoded protein is CASSSQGPSTNEKLFF. The V gene is TRBV19, the J gene TRBJ1-4; tentative D call: TRBD1 (6 bases). Looked up from germline, CDR1 is LNHDA and CDR2 is SQIVND (reference sequence). Trimming left V 5 bases short and J 0 bases short, with 13 bases between. This CDR3 contains 16 residues.

V gene TRBV2 combines with J gene TRBJ1-5; no definite D call. CDR3 size: 12 residues. The V end lost 6 bases, the J end lost 6 bases, and 9 bases lay between the germline ends. Per germline, CDR1 SNHLY and CDR2 FYNNEI. CDR3 bases: TGTGCCAGCAGCCCCGGCATTCAGCCCCAGCATTTT. This codes for CASSPGIQPQHF.

The V gene is TRBV27, the J gene TRBJ2-7, with a weak D call TRBD2 (6 bases). From germline, CDR1 is MNHEY and CDR2 SMNVEV (reference sequence). The V end was cut by 6 bases, the J end by 4 bases, with 19 bases between. CDR3 length: 15 amino acids. CDR3 protein: CASRSPGTGTYEQYF. As DNA, the CDR3 is TGTGCCAGCAGATCCCCCGGGACGGGGACTTACGAGCAGTACTTC.

The V and J genes are TRBV9 and TRBJ2-2; the match to TRBD2 covers 10 bases. This CDR3 is built from 20 residues. With 3 bases clipped from V and 2 bases from J, the junction kept 16 bases outside the gene matches. The germline CDR1 and CDR2 sequences are SGDLS and YYNGEE. The CDR3 coding sequence is TGTGCCAGCAGCGAAGCGAGTCGTACTAGCGGGAAAGAAAACACCGGGGAGCTGTTTTTT. Protein: CASSEASRTSGKENTGELFF.

The chain is built from TRBV30 and TRBJ2-1, with TRBD2 identical over 8 bases. Germline V gene data show CDR1 as GTSNPN and CDR2 as SVGIG (reference sequence). The CDR3 length is 15 residues. Trimming cost V 5 bases and J 2 bases; bases outside gene matches: 8. The CDR3 nucleotides read TGTGCCTGGCTTCCAAGTAGCGGGGCCTACAATGAGCAGTTCTTC. Translating it yields CAWLPSSGAYNEQFF.

V and J are TRBV7-2 and TRBJ1-1; D might be TRBD1 (5 bases). The germline V and J ends were trimmed by 3 bases and 0 bases, with 8 bases remaining between them. CDR1 is SGHTA, CDR2 FQGNSA, per germline. The CDR3 has 14 residues. In DNA form, the CDR3 reads TGTGCCAGCAGCTTGGGACGGATGAACACTGAAGCTTTCTTT. Its translation: CASSLGRMNTEAFF.

The chain uses TRBV4-1 and TRBJ2-7; 7 nucleotides line up with TRBD2. With V trimmed by 0 bases and J by 0 bases, 8 bases remained unmatched. There are 17 residues in the CDR3. Germline V lookup: CDR1 MGHRA, CDR2 YSYEKL. As DNA, the CDR3 is TGCGCCAGCAGCCAAGATTTGAGCGGGACGAGCTCCTACGAGCAGTACTTC. The encoded protein is CASSQDLSGTSSYEQYF.

V usage is TRBV27 and J usage is TRBJ2-3; D call uncertain. This CDR3 has 13 amino acids. The V gene's germline CDR1 is MNHEY and CDR2 SMNVEV (reference sequence). The germline V and J ends were trimmed by 6 bases and 0 bases, with 7 bases remaining between them. Here the CDR3 DNA reads TGTGCCAGCAGGTATTGGAGCACAGATACGCAGTATTTT. Translating it yields CASRYWSTDTQYF.